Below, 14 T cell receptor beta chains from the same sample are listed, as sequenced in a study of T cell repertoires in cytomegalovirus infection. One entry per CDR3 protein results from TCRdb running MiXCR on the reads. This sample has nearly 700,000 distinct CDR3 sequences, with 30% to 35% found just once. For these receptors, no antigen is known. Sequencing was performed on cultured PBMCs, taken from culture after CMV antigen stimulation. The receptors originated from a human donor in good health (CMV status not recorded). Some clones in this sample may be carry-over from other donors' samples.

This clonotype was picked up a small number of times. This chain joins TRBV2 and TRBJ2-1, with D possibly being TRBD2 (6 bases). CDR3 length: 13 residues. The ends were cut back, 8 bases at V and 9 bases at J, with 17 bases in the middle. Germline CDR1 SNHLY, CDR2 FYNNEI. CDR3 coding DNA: TGTGCCAGCTCCGGGGACTCCCGGGGTGAGCAGTTCTTC. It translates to CASSGDSRGEQFF.

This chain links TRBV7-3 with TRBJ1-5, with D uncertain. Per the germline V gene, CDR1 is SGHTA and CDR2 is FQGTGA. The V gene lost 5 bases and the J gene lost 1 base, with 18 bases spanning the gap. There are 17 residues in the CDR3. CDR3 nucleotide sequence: TGTGCCAGCAGCCTATCAGACAAATTCAAAAGCAATCAGCCCCAGCATTTT. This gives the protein CASSLSDKFKSNQPQHF.

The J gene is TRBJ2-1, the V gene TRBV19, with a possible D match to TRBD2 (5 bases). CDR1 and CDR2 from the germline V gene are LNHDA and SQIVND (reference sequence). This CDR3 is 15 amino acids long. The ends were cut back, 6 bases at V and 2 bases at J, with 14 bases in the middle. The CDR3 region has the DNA TGTGCCAGTAGAGATGGACTTTTAACCTACAATGAGCAGTTCTTC. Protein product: CASRDGLLTYNEQFF.

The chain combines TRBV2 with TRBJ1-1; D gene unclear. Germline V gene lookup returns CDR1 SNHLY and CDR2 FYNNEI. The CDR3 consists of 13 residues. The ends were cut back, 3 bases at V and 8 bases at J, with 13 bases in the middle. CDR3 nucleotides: TGTGCCAGCAGTGAGTGGGCGGAGGCGGAAGCTTTCTTT. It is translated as CASSEWAEAEAFF.

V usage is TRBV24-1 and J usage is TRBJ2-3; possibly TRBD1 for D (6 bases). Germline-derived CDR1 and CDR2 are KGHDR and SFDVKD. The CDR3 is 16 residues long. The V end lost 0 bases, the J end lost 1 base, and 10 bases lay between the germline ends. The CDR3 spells CATSDLVRGGTDTQYF. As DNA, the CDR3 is TGTGCCACCAGTGATTTGGTCAGGGGAGGCACAGATACGCAGTATTTT.

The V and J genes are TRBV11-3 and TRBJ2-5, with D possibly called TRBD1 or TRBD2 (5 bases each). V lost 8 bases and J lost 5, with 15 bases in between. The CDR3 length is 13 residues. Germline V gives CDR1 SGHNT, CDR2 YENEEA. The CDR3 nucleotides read TGTGCCAGCGCGCGATCCGGGGCGGAGACCCAGTACTTC. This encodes CASARSGAETQYF. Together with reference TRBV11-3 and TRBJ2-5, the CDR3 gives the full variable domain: EAGVVQSPRYKIIEKKQPVAFWCNPISGHNTLYWYLQNLGQGPELLIRYENEEAVDDSQLPKDRFSAERLKGVDSTLKIQPAELGDSAVYLCASARSGAETQYFGPGTRLLVL.

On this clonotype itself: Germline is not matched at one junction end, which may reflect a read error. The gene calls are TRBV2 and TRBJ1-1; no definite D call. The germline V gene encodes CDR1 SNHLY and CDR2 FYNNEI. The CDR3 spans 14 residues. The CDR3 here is CARSEAEGNTEAFF. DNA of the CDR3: TGTGCCAGAAGTGAAGCAGAGGGTAACACTGAAGCTTTCTTT.

The CDR3 loop is CASSLTPGTGEGYTF. The CDR3 DNA reads TGTGCCAGCAGCTTAACCCCGGGGACTGGAGAGGGCTACACCTTC. V is TRBV7-3 and J is TRBJ1-2; D is possibly TRBD1 (5 bases). The V end lost 0 bases, the J end lost 8 bases, and 16 bases lay between the germline ends. This CDR3 comprises 15 residues. Germline assignment: CDR1 SGHTA and CDR2 FQGTGA. The whole variable domain, filled in from reference TRBV7-3 and TRBJ1-2, reads GAGVSQTPSNKVTEKGKYVELRCDPISGHTALYWYRQSLGQGPEFLIYFQGTGAADDSGLPNDRFFAVRPEGSVSTLKIQRTERGDSAVYLCASSLTPGTGEGYTFGSGTRLTVV.

Here the CDR3 reads CASSQVSAYEQYF. The CDR3 bases are TGTGCCAGCAGCCAAGTCAGCGCCTACGAGCAGTACTTC. The chain uses TRBV3-1 and TRBJ2-7, with no clear D. The germline V and J ends were trimmed by 1 base and 2 bases, with 6 bases remaining between them. This CDR3 contains 13 residues. The germline V gene has CDR1 LGHDT and CDR2 YNNKEL (reference sequence).

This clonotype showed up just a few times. The CDR3 here is CASSLGPPSSYEQYF. In DNA, the CDR3 is TGTGCCAGCAGCTTAGGGCCCCCTAGCTCCTACGAGCAGTACTTC. The gene calls are TRBV7-2 and TRBJ2-7; D is uncertain. Germline-derived CDR1 and CDR2 are SGHTA and FQGNSA. This CDR3 region has 15 residues. The germline V and J ends were trimmed by 1 base and 0 bases, with 10 bases remaining between them. Full variable domain (remainder filled in from reference TRBV7-2 and TRBJ2-7): GAGVSQSPSNKVTEKGKDVELRCDPISGHTALYWYRQSLGQGLEFLIYFQGNSAPDKSGLPSDRFSAERTGGSVSTLTIQRTQQEDSAVYLCASSLGPPSSYEQYFGPGTRLTVT.

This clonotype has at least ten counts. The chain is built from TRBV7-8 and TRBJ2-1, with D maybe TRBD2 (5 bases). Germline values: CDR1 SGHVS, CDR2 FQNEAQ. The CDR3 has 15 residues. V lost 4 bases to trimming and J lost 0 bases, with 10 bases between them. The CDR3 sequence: CASSSDSSSYNEQFF. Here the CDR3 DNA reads TGTGCCAGCAGCTCGGACTCGAGCTCCTACAATGAGCAGTTCTTC.

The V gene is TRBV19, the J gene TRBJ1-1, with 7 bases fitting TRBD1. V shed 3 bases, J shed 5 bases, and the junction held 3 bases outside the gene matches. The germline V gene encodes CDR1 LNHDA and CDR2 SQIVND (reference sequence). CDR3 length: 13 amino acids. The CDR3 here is CASSIDRETEAFF. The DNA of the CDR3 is TGTGCCAGTAGTATTGACAGGGAAACTGAAGCTTTCTTT.

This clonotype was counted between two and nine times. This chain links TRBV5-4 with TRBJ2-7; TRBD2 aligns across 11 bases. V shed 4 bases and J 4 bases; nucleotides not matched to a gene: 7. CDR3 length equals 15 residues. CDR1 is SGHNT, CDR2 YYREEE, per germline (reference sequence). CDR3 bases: TGTGCCAGCAGCCCGATGGGACTAGCGGCGTACGAGCAGTACTTC. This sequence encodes CASSPMGLAAYEQYF.

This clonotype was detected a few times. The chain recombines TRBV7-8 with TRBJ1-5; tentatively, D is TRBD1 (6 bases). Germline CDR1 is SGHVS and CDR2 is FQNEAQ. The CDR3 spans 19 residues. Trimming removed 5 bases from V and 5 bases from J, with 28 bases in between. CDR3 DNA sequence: TGTGCCAGCAGCCCTCATTGGACAGTTCGGACCCCCGCAGATCAGCCCCAGCATTTT. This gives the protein CASSPHWTVRTPADQPQHF.